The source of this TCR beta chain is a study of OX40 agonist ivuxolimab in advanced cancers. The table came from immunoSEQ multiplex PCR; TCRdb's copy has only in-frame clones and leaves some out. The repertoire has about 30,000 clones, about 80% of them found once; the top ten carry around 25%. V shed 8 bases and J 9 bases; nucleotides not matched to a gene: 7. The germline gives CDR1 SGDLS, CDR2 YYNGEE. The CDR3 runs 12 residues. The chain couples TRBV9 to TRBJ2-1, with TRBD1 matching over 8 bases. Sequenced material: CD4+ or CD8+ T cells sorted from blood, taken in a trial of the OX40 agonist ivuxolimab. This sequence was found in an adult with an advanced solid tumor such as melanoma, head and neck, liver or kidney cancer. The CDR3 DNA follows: TGTGCCAGTCAGGGGGCGGGGAGTGAGCAGTTCTTC. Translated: CASQGAGSEQFF. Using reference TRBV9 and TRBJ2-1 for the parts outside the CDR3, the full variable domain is DSGVTQTPKHLITATGQRVTLRCSPRSGDLSVYWYQQSLDQGLQFLIQYYNGEERAKGNILERFSAQQFPDLHSELNLSSLELGDSALYFCASQGAGSEQFFGPGTRLTVL.